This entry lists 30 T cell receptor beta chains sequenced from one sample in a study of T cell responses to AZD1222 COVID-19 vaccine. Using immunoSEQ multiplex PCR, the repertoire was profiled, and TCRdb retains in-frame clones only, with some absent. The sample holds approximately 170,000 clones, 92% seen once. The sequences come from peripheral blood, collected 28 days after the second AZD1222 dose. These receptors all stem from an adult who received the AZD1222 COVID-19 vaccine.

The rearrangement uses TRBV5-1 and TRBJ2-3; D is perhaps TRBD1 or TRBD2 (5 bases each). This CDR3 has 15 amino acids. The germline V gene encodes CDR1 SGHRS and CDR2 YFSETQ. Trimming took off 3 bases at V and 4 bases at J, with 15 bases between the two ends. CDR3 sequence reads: CASSWSGTQADTQYF. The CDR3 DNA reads TGCGCCAGCAGCTGGTCCGGGACGCAGGCAGATACGCAGTATTTT.

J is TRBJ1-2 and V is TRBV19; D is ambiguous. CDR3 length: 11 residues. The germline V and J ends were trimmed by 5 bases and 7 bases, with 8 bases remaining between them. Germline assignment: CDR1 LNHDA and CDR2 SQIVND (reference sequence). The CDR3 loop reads CASSLGSGYTF. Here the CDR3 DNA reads TGTGCCAGTAGTCTGGGAAGTGGCTACACCTTC. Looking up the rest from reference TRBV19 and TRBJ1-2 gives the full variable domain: DGGITQSPKYLFRKEGQNVTLSCEQNLNHDAMYWYRQDPGQGLRLIYYSQIVNDFQKGDIAEGYSVSREKKESFPLTVTSAQKNPTAFYLCASSLGSGYTFGSGTRLTVV.

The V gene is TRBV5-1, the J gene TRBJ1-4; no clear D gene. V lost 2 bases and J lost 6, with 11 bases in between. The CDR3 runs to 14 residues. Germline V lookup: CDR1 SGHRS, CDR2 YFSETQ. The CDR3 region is CASSLIPSDEKLFF. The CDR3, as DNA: TGCGCCAGCAGCTTAATCCCGTCCGATGAAAAACTGTTTTTT.

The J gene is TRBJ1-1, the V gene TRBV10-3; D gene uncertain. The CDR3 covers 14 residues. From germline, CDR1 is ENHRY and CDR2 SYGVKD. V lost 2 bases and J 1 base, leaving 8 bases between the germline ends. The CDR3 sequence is CAISEGRTNTEAFF. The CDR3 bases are TGTGCCATCAGTGAGGGCCGGACGAACACTGAAGCTTTCTTT.

This chain's CDR3 is CASSSNPPPYGYTF. DNA for the CDR3: TGTGCCAGCAGTTCCAATCCCCCCCCCTATGGCTACACCTTC. The chain has TRBV6-5 and TRBJ1-2; D gene unclear. The V end lost 4 bases, the J end lost 4 bases, and 13 bases lay between the germline ends. The CDR3 is 14 residues long. The germline CDR1 and CDR2 sequences are MNHEY and SVGAGI.

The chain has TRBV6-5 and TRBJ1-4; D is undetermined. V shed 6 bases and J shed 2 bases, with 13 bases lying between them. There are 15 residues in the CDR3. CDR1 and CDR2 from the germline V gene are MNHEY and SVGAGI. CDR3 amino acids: CASRGVAGTNEKLFF. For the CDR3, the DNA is TGTGCCAGCAGGGGAGTCGCCGGCACTAATGAAAAACTGTTTTTT.

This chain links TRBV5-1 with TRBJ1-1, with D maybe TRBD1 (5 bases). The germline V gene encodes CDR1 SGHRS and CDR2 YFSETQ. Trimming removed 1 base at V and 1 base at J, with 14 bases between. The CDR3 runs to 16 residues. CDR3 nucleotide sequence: TGCGCCAGCAGCTTGACTCCCACAGGCAGGAACACTGAAGCTTTCTTT. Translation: CASSLTPTGRNTEAFF.

CDR3: CASSEQVGYGYTF. As DNA, the CDR3 is TGTGCCAGCAGTGAGCAAGTGGGGTATGGCTACACCTTC. The chain combines TRBV6-1 with TRBJ1-2; D is ambiguous. The CDR3 length is 13 residues. Between the trimmed V and J ends, which lost 3 bases and 5 bases, there was a span of 10 bases. Germline V gives CDR1 MNHNS, CDR2 SASEGT.

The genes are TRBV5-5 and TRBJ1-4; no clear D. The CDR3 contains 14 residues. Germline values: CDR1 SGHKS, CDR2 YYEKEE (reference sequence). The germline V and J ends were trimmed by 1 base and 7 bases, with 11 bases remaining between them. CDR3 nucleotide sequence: TGTGCCAGCAGCTTGAGAGTGGGGATTGAAAAACTGTTTTTT. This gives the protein CASSLRVGIEKLFF.

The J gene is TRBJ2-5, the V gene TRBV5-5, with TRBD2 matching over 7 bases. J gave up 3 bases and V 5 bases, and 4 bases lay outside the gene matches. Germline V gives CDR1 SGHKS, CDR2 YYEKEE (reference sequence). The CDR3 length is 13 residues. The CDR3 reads CASSKGGEETQYF. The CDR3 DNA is TGTGCCAGCAGTAAGGGAGGGGAAGAGACCCAGTACTTC.

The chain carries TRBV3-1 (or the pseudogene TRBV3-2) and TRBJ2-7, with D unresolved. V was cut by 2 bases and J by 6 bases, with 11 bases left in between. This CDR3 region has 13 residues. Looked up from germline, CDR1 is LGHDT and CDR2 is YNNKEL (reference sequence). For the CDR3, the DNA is TGTGCCAGCAGCCAATCTCTGGAAAGCGAGCAGTACTTC. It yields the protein CASSQSLESEQYF.

The CDR3 DNA reads TGTGCCAGGGGGACTAGCAGGCACAATGAGCAGTTCTTC. Translation gives CARGTSRHNEQFF. V is TRBV6-4 and J is TRBJ2-1, with 9 bases lining up with TRBD2. This CDR3 is built from 13 residues. Germline CDR1 reads MRHNA; CDR2 reads SNTAGT. J lost 5 bases, V lost 9 bases, and 5 bases had no gene match.

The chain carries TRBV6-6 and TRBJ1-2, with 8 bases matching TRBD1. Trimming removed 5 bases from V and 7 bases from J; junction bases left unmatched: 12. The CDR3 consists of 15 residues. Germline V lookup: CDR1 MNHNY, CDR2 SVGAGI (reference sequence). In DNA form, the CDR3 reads TGTGCCAGCAGTCTACCCGGCGACAGGGGTGGTGGCTACACCTTC. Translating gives CASSLPGDRGGGYTF.

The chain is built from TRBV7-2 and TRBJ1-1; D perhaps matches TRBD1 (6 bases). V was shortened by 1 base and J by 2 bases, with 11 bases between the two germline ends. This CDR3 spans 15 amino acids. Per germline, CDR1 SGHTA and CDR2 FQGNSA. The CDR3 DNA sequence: TGTGCCAGCAGCTTAGTACCTGGGACAAACACTGAAGCTTTCTTT. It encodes CASSLVPGTNTEAFF.

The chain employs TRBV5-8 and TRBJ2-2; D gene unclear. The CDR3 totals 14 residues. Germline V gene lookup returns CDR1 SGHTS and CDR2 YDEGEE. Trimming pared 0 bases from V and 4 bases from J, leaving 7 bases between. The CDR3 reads CASSLVASTGELFF. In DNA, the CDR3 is TGTGCCAGCAGCTTGGTTGCAAGCACCGGGGAGCTGTTTTTT.

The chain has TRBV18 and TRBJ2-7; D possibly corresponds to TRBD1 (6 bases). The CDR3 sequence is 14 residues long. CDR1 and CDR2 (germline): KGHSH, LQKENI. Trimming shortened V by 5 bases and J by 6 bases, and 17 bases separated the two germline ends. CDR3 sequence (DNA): TGTGCCAGCTCAATACAGGGAGATACGAGCGAGCAGTACTTC. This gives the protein CASSIQGDTSEQYF.

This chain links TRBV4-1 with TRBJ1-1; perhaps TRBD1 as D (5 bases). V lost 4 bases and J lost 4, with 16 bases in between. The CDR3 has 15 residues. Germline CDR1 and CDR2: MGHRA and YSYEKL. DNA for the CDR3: TGCGCCAGCAGCCCCGCCCCGGGACCTAGCACTGAAGCTTTCTTT. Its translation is CASSPAPGPSTEAFF.

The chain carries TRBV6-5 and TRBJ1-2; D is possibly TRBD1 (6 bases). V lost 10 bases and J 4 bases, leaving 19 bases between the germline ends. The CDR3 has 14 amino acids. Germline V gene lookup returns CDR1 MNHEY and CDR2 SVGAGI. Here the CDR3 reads CATKRQELAYGYTF. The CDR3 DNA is TGTGCCACCAAACGACAGGAGCTAGCCTATGGCTACACCTTC.

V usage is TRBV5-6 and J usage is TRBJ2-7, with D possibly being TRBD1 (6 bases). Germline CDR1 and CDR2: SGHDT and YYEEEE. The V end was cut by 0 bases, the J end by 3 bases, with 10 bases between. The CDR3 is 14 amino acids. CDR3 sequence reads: CASSLEWTDYEQYF. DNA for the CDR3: TGTGCCAGCAGCTTGGAATGGACAGACTACGAGCAGTACTTC.

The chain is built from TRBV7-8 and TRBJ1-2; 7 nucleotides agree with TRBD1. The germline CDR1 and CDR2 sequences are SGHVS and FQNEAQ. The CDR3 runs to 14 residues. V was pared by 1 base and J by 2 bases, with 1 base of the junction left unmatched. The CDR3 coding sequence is TGTGCCAGCAGCTTAGGGGACAGAAACTATGGCTACACCTTC. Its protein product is CASSLGDRNYGYTF.

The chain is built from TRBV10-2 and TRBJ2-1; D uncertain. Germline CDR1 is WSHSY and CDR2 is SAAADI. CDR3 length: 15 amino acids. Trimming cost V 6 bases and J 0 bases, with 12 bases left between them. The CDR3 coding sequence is TGCGCCAGCAGCGTAGGCGGCCACTCCTACAATGAGCAGTTCTTC. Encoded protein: CASSVGGHSYNEQFF.

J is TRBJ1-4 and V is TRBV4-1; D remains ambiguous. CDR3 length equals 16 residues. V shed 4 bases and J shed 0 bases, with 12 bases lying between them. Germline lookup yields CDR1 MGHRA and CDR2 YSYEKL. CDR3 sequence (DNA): TGCGCCAGCAGCCCTTTAGGAATTGCAACTAATGAAAAACTGTTTTTT. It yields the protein CASSPLGIATNEKLFF.

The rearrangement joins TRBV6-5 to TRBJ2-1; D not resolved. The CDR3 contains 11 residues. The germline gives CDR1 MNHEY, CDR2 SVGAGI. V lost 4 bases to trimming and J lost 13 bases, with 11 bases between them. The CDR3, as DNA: TGTGCCAGCAGTTTTTCTAAAGAACAGTTCTTC. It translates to CASSFSKEQFF.

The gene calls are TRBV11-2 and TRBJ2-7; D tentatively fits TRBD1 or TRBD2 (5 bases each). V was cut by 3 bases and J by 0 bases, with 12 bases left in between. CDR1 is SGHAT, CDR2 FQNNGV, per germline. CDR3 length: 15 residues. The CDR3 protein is CASSFGDGSSYEQYF. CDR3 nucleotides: TGTGCCAGCAGCTTCGGGGACGGAAGCTCCTACGAGCAGTACTTC.

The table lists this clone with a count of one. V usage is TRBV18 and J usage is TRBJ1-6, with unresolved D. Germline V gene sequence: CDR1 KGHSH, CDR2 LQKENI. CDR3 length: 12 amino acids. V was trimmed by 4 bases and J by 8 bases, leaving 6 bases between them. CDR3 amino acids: CASSQEDSPLHF. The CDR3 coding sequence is TGTGCCAGCTCACAGGAGGATTCACCCCTCCACTTT.

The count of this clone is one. The CDR3 spells CASSLGGPDSNQPQHF. The CDR3, as DNA: TGTGCCAGCAGCTTGGGCGGCCCCGATAGCAATCAGCCCCAGCATTTT. V is TRBV5-4 and J is TRBJ1-5; no clear D. CDR3 length equals 16 residues. The germline V gene has CDR1 SGHNT and CDR2 YYREEE (reference sequence). The V end was cut by 0 bases, the J end by 0 bases, with 10 bases between. The whole variable domain, filled in from reference TRBV5-4 and TRBJ1-5, reads ETGVTQSPTHLIKTRGQQVTLRCSSQSGHNTVSWYQQALGQGPQFIFQYYREEENGRGNFPPRFSGLQFPNYSSELNVNALELDDSALYLCASSLGGPDSNQPQHFGDGTRLSIL.

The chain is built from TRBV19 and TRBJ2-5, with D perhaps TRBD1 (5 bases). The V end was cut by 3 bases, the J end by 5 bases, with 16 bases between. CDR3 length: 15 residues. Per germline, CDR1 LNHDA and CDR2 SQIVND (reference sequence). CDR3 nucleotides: TGTGCCAGTAGTATGGTCAGTGGGGCCGGGGAGACCCAGTACTTC. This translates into CASSMVSGAGETQYF.

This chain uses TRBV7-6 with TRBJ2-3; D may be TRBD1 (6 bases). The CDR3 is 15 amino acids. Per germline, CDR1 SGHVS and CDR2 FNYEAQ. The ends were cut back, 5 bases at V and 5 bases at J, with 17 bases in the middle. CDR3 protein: CASSVTGSGRDTQYF. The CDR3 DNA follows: TGTGCCAGCAGCGTTACAGGGAGTGGGAGAGATACGCAGTATTTT.

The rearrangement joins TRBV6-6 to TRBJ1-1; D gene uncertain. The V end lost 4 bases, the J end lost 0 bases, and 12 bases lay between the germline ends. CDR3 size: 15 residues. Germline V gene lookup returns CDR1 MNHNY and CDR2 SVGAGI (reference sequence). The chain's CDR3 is CASSSEMGMNTEAFF. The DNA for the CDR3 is TGTGCCAGCAGTTCAGAGATGGGCATGAACACTGAAGCTTTCTTT.

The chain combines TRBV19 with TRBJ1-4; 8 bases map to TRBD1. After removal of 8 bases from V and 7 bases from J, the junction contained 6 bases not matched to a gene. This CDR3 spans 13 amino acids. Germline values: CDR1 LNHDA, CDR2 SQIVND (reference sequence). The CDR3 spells CASSPGQAEKLFF. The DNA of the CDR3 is TGTGCCAGTTCTCCGGGACAGGCTGAAAAACTGTTTTTT.